This T cell receptor beta chain was sequenced for a study of cytomegalovirus exposure and HLA in healthy donors. Study information: HLA-typed donors contributed around 82 million unique TCRs, which were held in an early data release.

Study-wide findings and caveats: Clonal expansion, a later analysis showed, was greater in HLA-associated TCR beta chains than in equally common others. Because they were indistinguishable, some V segments, including TRBV6-2 and TRBV6-3, were excluded. Reports described diagnosis of cytomegalovirus status by the classifier as highly specific and sensitive.

The primer mix had 60 Vbeta and 13 Jbeta primers. Profiled with immunoSEQ multiplex PCR; TCRdb holds only in-frame clones, not every one. Of 140,000 to 150,000 clones listed, roughly 78% are singletons. About this clone itself: Its target is unknown.

The V end lost 3 bases, the J end lost 0 bases, and 5 bases lay between the germline ends. The CDR3 sequence is 14 residues long. Germline-derived CDR1 and CDR2 are KGHSH and LQKENI. The gene calls are TRBV18 and TRBJ1-4, with D unclear. The material sequenced was PBMCs. The receptor was derived from a man between 35 and 55 years old in good health and CMV-seropositive. CDR3 sequence reads: CASSPRTTNEKLFF. The CDR3, as DNA: TGTGCCAGCTCACCGAGAACAACTAATGAAAAACTGTTTTTT.